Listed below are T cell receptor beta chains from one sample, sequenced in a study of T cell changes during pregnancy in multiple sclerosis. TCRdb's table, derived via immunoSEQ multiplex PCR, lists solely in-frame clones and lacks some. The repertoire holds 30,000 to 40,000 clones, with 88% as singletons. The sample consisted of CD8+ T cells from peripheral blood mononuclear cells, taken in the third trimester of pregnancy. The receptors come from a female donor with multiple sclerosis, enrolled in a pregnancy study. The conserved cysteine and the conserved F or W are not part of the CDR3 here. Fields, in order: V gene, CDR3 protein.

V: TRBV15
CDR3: ATSRGLLGQEPLD

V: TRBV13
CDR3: ASSPVSTGTTEAF

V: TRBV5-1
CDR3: ASSLDSTSPTFHEKLF

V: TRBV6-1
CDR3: ASSEGQGAYEQY

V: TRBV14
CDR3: ASSWGTPNRSPLH

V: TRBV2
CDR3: ASSEGRRIPDTQY

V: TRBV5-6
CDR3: ASSFPLNEQF

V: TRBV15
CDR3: ATSRDQGGGQPQH

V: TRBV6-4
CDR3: ASSDSRGGTDTQY

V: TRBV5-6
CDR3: ASSQGLQPQH

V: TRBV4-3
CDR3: ASSQDRSTNTEAF

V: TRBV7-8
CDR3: ASSFTTGLYGYT

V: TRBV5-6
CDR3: ASSPQGYEQY

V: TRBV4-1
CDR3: ASSHRQINQPQH

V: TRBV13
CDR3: ASSLAPEAF

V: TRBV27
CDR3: ASSLIAGNEQF

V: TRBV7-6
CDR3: ASSLGDRNTEAF

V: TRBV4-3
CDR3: ASSQELAGAYEQY

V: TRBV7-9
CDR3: ASSLGGGETHEQY

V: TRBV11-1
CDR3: ASSHVPGQERRDTQY

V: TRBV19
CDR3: ASSIDLWNGPGYGYT

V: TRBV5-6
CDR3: ASSLFQGPVGNEKLF

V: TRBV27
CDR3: ASSLDGRQSNQPQH

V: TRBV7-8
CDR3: ASSSTAYYGYT

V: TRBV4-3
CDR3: ASSQEPSGTESDTQY

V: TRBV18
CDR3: ASSRQVNQPQH

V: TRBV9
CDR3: ASSASGTSGELDNEQF

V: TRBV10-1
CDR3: ASSEFQGTEAF

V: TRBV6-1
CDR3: ASTPTGEWTEAF

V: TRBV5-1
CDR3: ASSWGQGLDTEAF

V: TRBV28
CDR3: ASSFSGSGYT

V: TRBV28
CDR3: ASSLWAGETQY

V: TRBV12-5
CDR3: ASGPRGRPQH

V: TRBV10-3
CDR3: AISELQGAVKLF

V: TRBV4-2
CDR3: ASSQERGGSDTQY

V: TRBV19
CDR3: ASSIQGTSYEQY

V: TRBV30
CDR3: AWSPPSTEAF

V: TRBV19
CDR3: ASSTPAEIEEINYGYT

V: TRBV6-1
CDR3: ASSYGDYSYEQY